These T cell receptor beta chains were read from a single sample in a study of CD8 T cells in ankylosing spondylitis. MiXCR was run by TCRdb on the 5' RACE reads, yielding one entry per CDR3 protein. The sample lists around 130,000 distinct CDR3 sequences; 17% were seen once. The sequenced sample was blood, either unsorted or a sorted T cell fraction (not recorded which). Receptors were obtained from a male donor with ankylosing spondylitis. Both conserved end residues are part of each CDR3. A D gene is named only where the DNA matches it firmly. Size tells how often a clone was seen (once, few, many) or the class of an expanded clone, and some rows leave it out.

V,D,J,size,CDR3,DNA
TRBV6-2/TRBV6-3,TRBD1,TRBJ2-2,few,CASSHTTGGEENTGELFF,TGTGCCAGCAGCCATACGACAGGGGGCGAGGAAAACACCGGGGAGCTGTTTTTT
TRBV7-2,-,TRBJ2-1,many,CASSFGSNTNEQFF,TGTGCCAGCAGCTTTGGCTCCAACACCAATGAGCAGTTCTTC
TRBV5-1,TRBD1,TRBJ2-7,many,CASRDRVSYEQYF,TGCGCCAGCCGGGACAGGGTGTCCTACGAGCAGTACTTC
TRBV9,-,TRBJ2-3,-,CASSVGPSTDTQYF,TGTGCCAGCAGCGTAGGGCCAAGCACAGATACGCAGTATTTT
TRBV28,-,TRBJ2-5,few,CASSFRRGKLQETQYF,TGTGCCAGCAGTTTTCGGAGGGGAAAGCTCCAAGAGACCCAGTACTTC
TRBV5-1,-,TRBJ2-5,many,CASSGPGEETQYF,TGCGCCAGCAGCGGTCCAGGGGAAGAGACCCAGTACTTC
TRBV7-9,TRBD2,TRBJ2-4,few,CASSPRLADLAKNIQYF,TGTGCCAGCAGCCCCCGACTAGCGGACCTAGCCAAAAACATTCAGTACTTC
TRBV10-3,TRBD1,TRBJ1-1,-,CAISEMDRGLGTEAFF,TGTGCCATCAGTGAAATGGACAGGGGGCTTGGGACTGAAGCTTTCTTT
TRBV4-1,TRBD2,TRBJ2-5,few,CASSQVLAGSTKETQYF,TGCGCCAGCAGCCAAGTTTTAGCGGGCTCAACCAAAGAGACCCAGTACTTC
TRBV12-3/TRBV12-4,-,TRBJ2-4,-,CASSSYHRVPEENIQYF,TGTGCCAGCAGTTCTTACCACAGGGTACCCGAGGAAAACATTCAGTACTTC
TRBV7-6,-,TRBJ2-2,few,CASIGDRNTGELFF,TGTGCCAGCATTGGAGACAGAAACACCGGGGAGCTGTTTTTT
TRBV28,TRBD1,TRBJ2-4,many,CASSLPTGQEIAKNIQYF,TGTGCCAGCAGTTTACCAACGGGACAGGAGATAGCCAAAAACATTCAGTACTTC
TRBV27,TRBD2,TRBJ2-1,few,CASSLMSSGRDEQFF,TGTGCCAGCAGTTTGATGTCTAGCGGGAGGGATGAGCAGTTCTTC
TRBV4-1,TRBD2,TRBJ2-1,-,CASSKISSGRSNEQFF,TGCGCCAGCAGCAAAATCTCTAGCGGGAGGAGCAATGAGCAGTTCTTC
TRBV5-1,TRBD2,TRBJ2-7,few,CASSSNRGGDYEQYF,TGCGCCAGCAGCTCGAACCGGGGAGGGGACTACGAGCAGTACTTC
TRBV7-8,-,TRBJ1-2,few,CASSLVPGIGRGNYGYTF,TGTGCCAGCAGCTTAGTTCCAGGGATTGGAAGGGGAAACTATGGCTACACCTTC
TRBV4-2,TRBD2,TRBJ2-7,-,CASSQWLAGDYEQYF,TGTGCCAGCAGCCAATGGCTAGCGGGAGACTACGAGCAGTACTTC
TRBV2,-,TRBJ2-5,-,CASSERSRETQYF,TGTGCCAGCAGTGAACGGAGTCGGGAGACCCAGTACTTC
TRBV27,TRBD1,TRBJ2-7,-,CASSSGTGGYEQYF,TGTGCCAGCAGTTCCGGGACAGGGGGCTACGAGCAGTACTTC
TRBV18,TRBD2,TRBJ2-1,once,CASSPPGLAGVYNEQFF,TGTGCCAGCTCACCCCCCGGACTAGCGGGAGTCTACAATGAGCAGTTCTTC
TRBV10-1,-,TRBJ2-1,once,CASSAGASDTLYNEQFF,TGCGCCAGCAGTGCCGGGGCCAGCGACACCCTTTACAATGAGCAGTTCTTC
TRBV7-9,-,TRBJ2-1,-,CASSYFDSYNEQFF,TGTGCCAGCAGCTACTTCGACAGCTACAATGAGCAGTTCTTC
TRBV11-2,-,TRBJ2-5,few,CASSSGGYSGETQYF,TGTGCCAGCAGCTCCGGGGGTTATTCGGGCGAGACCCAGTACTTC
TRBV29-1,TRBD2,TRBJ2-3,many,CSVGFAGGDADTQYF,TGCAGCGTTGGATTTGCGGGAGGGGACGCAGATACGCAGTATTTT
TRBV7-8,-,TRBJ1-5,-,CASSVTRDTNSNQPQHF,TGTGCCAGCAGCGTCACCCGGGACACAAATAGCAATCAGCCCCAGCATTTT
TRBV6-5,TRBD1,TRBJ1-1,few,CASSYPTGLQVDTEAFF,TGTGCCAGCAGTTACCCGACAGGGCTCCAGGTCGACACTGAAGCTTTCTTT
TRBV29-1,TRBD2,TRBJ2-1,many,CSVEGIAGVSEQFF,TGCAGCGTTGAAGGCATAGCGGGAGTGAGTGAGCAGTTCTTC
TRBV9,-,TRBJ1-1,few,CASGGENTEAFF,TGTGCCAGCGGGGGGGAGAACACTGAAGCTTTCTTT
TRBV2,TRBD2,TRBJ2-5,-,CASRQLAGEGETQYF,TGTGCCAGCAGACAACTAGCGGGAGAGGGGGAGACCCAGTACTTC